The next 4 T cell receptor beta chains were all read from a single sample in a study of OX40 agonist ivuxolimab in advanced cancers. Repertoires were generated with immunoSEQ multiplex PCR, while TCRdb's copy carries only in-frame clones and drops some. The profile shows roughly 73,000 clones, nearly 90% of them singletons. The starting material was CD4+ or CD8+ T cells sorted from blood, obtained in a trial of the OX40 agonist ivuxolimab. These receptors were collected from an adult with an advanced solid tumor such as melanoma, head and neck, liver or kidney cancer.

In nucleotides, the CDR3 is TGTGCCAGCACCTGGGGGGGGAATCAAGATACGCAGTATTTT. Encoded protein: CASTWGGNQDTQYF. This chain connects TRBV5-4 to TRBJ2-3, with 7 bases matching TRBD2. Germline V lookup: CDR1 SGHNT, CDR2 YYREEE (reference sequence). The CDR3 is 14 amino acids. The ends lost 6 bases at V and 5 bases at J; junction bases unmatched: 9.

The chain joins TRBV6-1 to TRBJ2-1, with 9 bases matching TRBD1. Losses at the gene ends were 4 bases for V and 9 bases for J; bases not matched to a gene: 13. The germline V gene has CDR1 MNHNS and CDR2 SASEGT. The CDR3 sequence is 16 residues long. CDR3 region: CASSVYRDRVIGEQFF. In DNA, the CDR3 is TGTGCCAGCAGTGTATACCGGGACAGGGTTATTGGTGAGCAGTTCTTC.

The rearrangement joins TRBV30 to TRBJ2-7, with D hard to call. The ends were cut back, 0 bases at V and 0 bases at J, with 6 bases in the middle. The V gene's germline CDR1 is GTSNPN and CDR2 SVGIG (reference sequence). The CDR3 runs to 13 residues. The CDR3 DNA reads TGTGCCTGGAGTGTCAGAGACTCCTACGAGCAGTACTTC. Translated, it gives CAWSVRDSYEQYF.

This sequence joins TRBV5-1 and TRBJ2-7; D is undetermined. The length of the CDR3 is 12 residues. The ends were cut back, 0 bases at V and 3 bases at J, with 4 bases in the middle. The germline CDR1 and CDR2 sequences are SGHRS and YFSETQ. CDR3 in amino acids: CASSLGRYEQYF. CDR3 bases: TGCGCCAGCAGCTTGGGGCGCTACGAGCAGTACTTC.